A single sample gave rise to the 16 T cell receptor beta chains below, sequenced in a study of persistence of HIV-infected CD4 T cells. The stimulus was an HIV-1 Gag 15-mer peptide pool, about 1.1 ug/peptide/mL. CD40L-negative CD69-negative CD45RO-high memory CD4+ T cells were sorted as populations depleted of antigen-responding cells. Their antigens remain unidentified. The immunoSEQ assay was version 4, run in survey mode. The assay was immunoSEQ multiplex PCR, and TCRdb's table has in-frame clones only and misses some. The sample records about 40,000 clones, around 82% being singletons. The sample was CD4+ T cells sorted from PBMCs after roughly 18-hour stimulation, taken from a patient who received antiretroviral therapy. The source is an adult man with HIV who was CMV-seropositive.

The chain is built from TRBV11-3 and TRBJ2-5; 11 bases match TRBD2. The CDR3 spans 15 residues. Germline CDR1 and CDR2: SGHNT and YENEEA. Unmatched junction bases numbered 0, after V lost 1 base and J lost 2 bases. For the CDR3, the DNA is TGTGCCAGCAGCTTAGGGACTAGCGGGCAAGAGACCCAGTACTTC. Its protein product is CASSLGTSGQETQYF. The whole variable domain, remainder taken from reference TRBV11-3 and TRBJ2-5, is EAGVVQSPRYKIIEKKQPVAFWCNPISGHNTLYWYLQNLGQGPELLIRYENEEAVDDSQLPKDRFSAERLKGVDSTLKIQPAELGDSAVYLCASSLGTSGQETQYFGPGTRLLVL.

The chain uses TRBV6-5 and TRBJ1-3; tentatively, D is TRBD1 (6 bases). CDR3 length: 12 residues. V was cut by 2 bases and J by 9 bases, with 8 bases left in between. The germline gives CDR1 MNHEY, CDR2 SVGAGI. This chain's CDR3 is CASSYGGSTIYF. The CDR3 DNA reads TGTGCCAGCAGTTACGGGGGCAGCACCATATATTTT.

The V gene is TRBV5-6, the J gene TRBJ1-2; 12 bases align to TRBD1. The CDR3 totals 15 residues. CDR1 is SGHDT, CDR2 YYEEEE, per germline. V dropped 2 bases and J dropped 5; count of bases not matched to a gene: 4. The DNA for the CDR3 is TGTGCCAGCAGCTTCGGGACAGGGGGCCGGTATGGCTACACCTTC. This sequence encodes CASSFGTGGRYGYTF. The full variable domain, rest sourced from reference TRBV5-6 and TRBJ1-2, is DAGVTQSPTHLIKTRGQQVTLRCSPKSGHDTVSWYQQALGQGPQFIFQYYEEEERQRGNFPDRFSGHQFPNYSSELNVNALLLGDSALYLCASSFGTGGRYGYTFGSGTRLTVV.

This clone was detected once. The chain carries TRBV18 and TRBJ2-7, with D uncertain. The length of the CDR3 is 12 residues. Germline V gene sequence: CDR1 KGHSH, CDR2 LQKENI. Trimming removed 4 bases from V and 0 bases from J, with 4 bases in between. CDR3 protein: CASSLGSYEQYF. The CDR3 nucleotides are TGTGCCAGCTCACTGGGCTCCTACGAGCAGTACTTC.

The chain links TRBV27 to TRBJ1-6, with TRBD1 as a possible D gene (5 bases). The CDR3 sequence is 15 residues long. Germline assignment: CDR1 MNHEY and CDR2 SMNVEV (reference sequence). Between the trimmed V and J ends, which lost 8 bases and 8 bases, there was a span of 19 bases. The CDR3 DNA sequence: TGTGCCAGCGGCGGTGGGACCAGAGGAGATTCACCCCTCCACTTT. This sequence encodes CASGGGTRGDSPLHF.

The chain is built from TRBV2 and TRBJ1-6, with D unclear. Germline V gene lookup returns CDR1 SNHLY and CDR2 FYNNEI. Trimming stripped 3 bases from V and 0 bases from J, with 6 bases between. There are 15 residues in the CDR3. CDR3 residues: CASSDSHSYNSPLHF. For the CDR3, the DNA is TGTGCCAGCAGTGACAGCCACTCCTATAATTCACCCCTCCACTTT.

The CDR3 nucleotides read TGTGCCAGCAGCTTGGATGGGACTAGCGGGAGGGCGTGGGATACGCAGTATTTT. Its translation: CASSLDGTSGRAWDTQYF. The rearrangement uses TRBV5-4 and TRBJ2-3, with TRBD2 identical over 16 bases. The CDR3 runs to 18 residues. Trimming took 0 bases from V and 6 from J; bases not matched to a gene: 7. The germline V gene encodes CDR1 SGHNT and CDR2 YYREEE (reference sequence).

The chain is built from TRBV7-2 and TRBJ1-1; a possible D gene is TRBD1 (5 bases). CDR1 and CDR2 from the germline V gene are SGHTA and FQGNSA. The length of the CDR3 is 17 residues. V was trimmed by 4 bases and J by 4 bases, leaving 22 bases between them. CDR3 region: CASSSTPGPGIGTEAFF. For the CDR3, the DNA is TGTGCCAGCAGCTCCACCCCGGGCCCAGGGATAGGCACTGAAGCTTTCTTT.

V usage is TRBV6-5 and J usage is TRBJ2-7; D gene uncertain. The CDR3 covers 14 residues. V was trimmed by 7 bases and J by 2 bases, leaving 15 bases between them. In germline, CDR1 is MNHEY, CDR2 SVGAGI. Here the CDR3 reads CASTPDGRAYEQYF. The CDR3 DNA sequence: TGTGCCAGCACGCCGGACGGCCGCGCCTACGAGCAGTACTTC.

The count of this clone is one. The genes are TRBV6-5 and TRBJ2-3, with TRBD2 identical over 8 bases. This CDR3 spans 15 amino acids. Germline CDR1 is MNHEY and CDR2 is SVGAGI. The junction had 9 bases not matched to a gene; V was cut back by 6 bases and J by 4 bases. DNA of the CDR3: TGTGCCAGCAGACGAAAGCGGGAGACCCCAGATACGCAGTATTTT. This translates into CASRRKRETPDTQYF.

V gene TRBV7-6 combines with J gene TRBJ1-2; D not resolved. Germline V gene lookup returns CDR1 SGHVS and CDR2 FNYEAQ. The CDR3 has 14 residues. The V end was cut by 1 base, the J end by 4 bases, with 10 bases between. Here the CDR3 DNA reads TGTGCCAGCAGCTTAGATCCGACGGGCTATGGCTACACCTTC. Translated, it gives CASSLDPTGYGYTF.

This chain connects TRBV6-6 to TRBJ1-2; no definite D call. Between the trimmed V and J ends, which lost 8 bases and 2 bases, there was a span of 9 bases. The germline CDR1 and CDR2 sequences are MNHNY and SVGAGI (reference sequence). CDR3 length equals 12 residues. CDR3 in amino acids: CASGRENYGYTF. The CDR3, as DNA: TGTGCCAGCGGGCGGGAAAACTATGGCTACACCTTC.

This chain connects TRBV2 to TRBJ1-6, with unresolved D. The germline CDR1 and CDR2 sequences are SNHLY and FYNNEI. The V end lost 2 bases, the J end lost 9 bases, and 11 bases lay between the germline ends. There are 14 residues in the CDR3. The CDR3 DNA sequence: TGTGCCAGCAGTGAAAATCCCTGGGGTTCACCCCTCCACTTT. Protein sequence: CASSENPWGSPLHF.

The chain joins TRBV4-1 to TRBJ2-2; 9 positions agree with TRBD2. The CDR3 consists of 17 residues. J was trimmed by 2 bases and V by 7 bases; bases with no gene match: 11. CDR1 and CDR2 (germline): MGHRA, YSYEKL. The CDR3 coding sequence is TGCGCCAGCAAAGCGGAAGCGGGAGGTACAAACACCGGGGAGCTGTTTTTT. Protein product: CASKAEAGGTNTGELFF.

J is TRBJ1-1 and V is TRBV6-5, with a possible D match to TRBD1 (6 bases). Trimming shortened V by 4 bases and J by 2 bases, and 14 bases separated the two germline ends. Germline assignment: CDR1 MNHEY and CDR2 SVGAGI. CDR3 length: 15 amino acids. In nucleotides, the CDR3 is TGTGCCAGCAGTTGGGGGCGCAGGTTTAACACTGAAGCTTTCTTT. Its translation: CASSWGRRFNTEAFF.

This chain links TRBV27 with TRBJ1-2; 10 bases are a match to TRBD1. This CDR3 comprises 17 residues. Germline assignment: CDR1 MNHEY and CDR2 SMNVEV (reference sequence). With V trimmed by 0 bases and J by 2 bases, 6 bases remained unmatched. CDR3 nucleotide sequence: TGTGCCAGCAGTTTATCTTCCGTGGGACAGGGGAACTATGGCTACACCTTC. Its protein product is CASSLSSVGQGNYGYTF.